This TCR beta chain emerged from a study of T cell responses to AZD1222 COVID-19 vaccine. As for this clone: The antigen is unknown.

Germline V gene sequence: CDR1 SGDLS, CDR2 YYNGEE. This CDR3 spans 14 amino acids. V was cut by 4 bases and J by 10 bases, with 18 bases left in between. Measured with immunoSEQ multiplex PCR; TCRdb has only the in-frame clones, and not every one. This table holds under 150,000 clones, approximately 94% found once. Study findings and constraints: Spike was spanned by vaccine-associated CD4 TCRs, with dominance at 160-218 and 743-854. Rises in breadth and depth of Spike-specific TCRs came after two AZD1222 doses. Just a handful of AZD1222 recipients tested seropositive at baseline. Clonal diversity may have been underestimated, and the donors were mostly white British, with more females than males.

This receptor was obtained from an adult in good health. Sequenced material: peripheral blood, taken on day 0 of AZD1222 vaccination. The chain couples TRBV9 to TRBJ2-1; D is uncertain. The CDR3 region is CASSPDGVVGEQFF. In DNA, the CDR3 is TGTGCCAGCAGCCCCGACGGTGTTGTAGGAGAGCAGTTCTTC. The full variable domain, rest sourced from reference TRBV9 and TRBJ2-1, is DSGVTQTPKHLITATGQRVTLRCSPRSGDLSVYWYQQSLDQGLQFLIQYYNGEERAKGNILERFSAQQFPDLHSELNLSSLELGDSALYFCASSPDGVVGEQFFGPGTRLTVL.